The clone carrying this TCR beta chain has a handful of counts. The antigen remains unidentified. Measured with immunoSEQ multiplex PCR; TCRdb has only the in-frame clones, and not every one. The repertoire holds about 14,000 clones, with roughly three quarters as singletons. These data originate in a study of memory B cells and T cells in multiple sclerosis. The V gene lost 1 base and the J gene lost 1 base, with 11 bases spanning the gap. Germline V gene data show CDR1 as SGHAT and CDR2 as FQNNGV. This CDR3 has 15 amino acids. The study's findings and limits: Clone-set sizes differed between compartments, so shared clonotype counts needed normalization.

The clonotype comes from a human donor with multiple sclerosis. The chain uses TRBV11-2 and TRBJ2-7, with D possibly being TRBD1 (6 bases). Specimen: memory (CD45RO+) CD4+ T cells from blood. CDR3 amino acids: CASSLVPDRSYEQYF. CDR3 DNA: TGTGCCAGCAGCTTAGTCCCCGACAGGTCCTACGAGCAGTACTTC.